Listed below are T cell receptor beta chains from one sample, sequenced in a study of T cells in Graves' hyperthyroidism and ophthalmopathy. TCRdb reprocessed the multiplex PCR reads with MiXCR, giving one entry per CDR3 protein. The sample holds about 400,000 distinct CDR3 sequences, 15% to 19% seen once. Sequenced sample: blood. The source of these receptors is a woman aged 18-29 years with Graves' hyperthyroidism. The CDR3 runs from the conserved cysteine through the conserved F or W. Fields, in order: CDR3 protein, CDR3 DNA, D gene, V gene, clone size, J gene. The D gene is left open where the match is weak. The size field is filled for only some rows; it gives once, few, many or a size class.

CAWKGILRDTQYF	TGTGCCTGGAAGGGTATCCTCAGGGATACGCAGTATTTT	NA	TRBV30	many	TRBJ2-3
CSAAEKNYEQYF	TGCAGTGCTGCTGAAAAGAACTACGAGCAGTACTTC	NA	TRBV20-1	NA	TRBJ2-7
CASSQGEETQYF	TGTGCCAGCAGCCAAGGGGAGGAGACCCAGTACTTC	NA	TRBV7-8	many	TRBJ2-5
CASSPGTGSYEQYF	TGTGCCAGCAGTCCCGGGACAGGGTCCTACGAGCAGTACTTC	TRBD1	TRBV28	many	TRBJ2-7
CASSPRSDGSYEQYF	TGTGCCAGCTCACCAAGGAGCGACGGGTCCTACGAGCAGTACTTC	NA	TRBV18	many	TRBJ2-7
CASSLPSGGQDEQYF	TGTGCCAGCAGCCTCCCCTCGGGGGGGCAAGACGAGCAGTACTTC	TRBD2	TRBV3-1	many	TRBJ2-7
CSAVLAGGRETQYF	TGCAGTGCTGTTCTAGCGGGGGGACGGGAGACCCAGTACTTC	TRBD2	TRBV20-1	NA	TRBJ2-5
CSVTGGAEGTEAFF	TGCAGCGTTACGGGGGGGGCGGAGGGCACTGAAGCTTTCTTT	NA	TRBV29-1	NA	TRBJ1-1
CASSRTGDYGYTF	TGTGCCAGCAGCCGGACAGGGGACTATGGCTACACCTTC	TRBD1	TRBV7-3	many	TRBJ1-2
CAIAGGLQPQHF	TGTGCCATCGCAGGGGGCCTTCAGCCCCAGCATTTT	TRBD1	TRBV28	many	TRBJ1-5
CASTSAGIPDEQFF	TGTGCCAGCACCTCCGCGGGAATCCCCGATGAGCAGTTCTTC	NA	TRBV28	NA	TRBJ2-1
CASSPEWRGGAGELFF	TGTGCCAGCAGCCCAGAATGGCGGGGTGGGGCCGGGGAGCTGTTTTTT	NA	TRBV9	many	TRBJ2-2
CASSSGLAGRYEQYF	TGTGCCAGCAGTTCGGGACTAGCGGGAAGATACGAGCAGTACTTC	TRBD2	TRBV2	few	TRBJ2-7
CASSDLAGGPPNTGELFF	TGTGCCAGCAGCGACCTAGCGGGAGGGCCCCCGAACACCGGGGAGCTGTTTTTT	TRBD2	TRBV9	NA	TRBJ2-2
CASSHPSQPQHF	TGTGCCAGCAGTCATCCCTCTCAGCCCCAGCATTTT	NA	TRBV27	few	TRBJ1-5
CASSIGQGDEKLFF	TGCGCCAGCAGCATTGGACAGGGCGATGAAAAACTGTTTTTT	TRBD1	TRBV5-1	NA	TRBJ1-4
CASSTDRGPTYEQYF	TGTGCCAGCAGCACGGACAGGGGGCCAACCTACGAGCAGTACTTC	TRBD1	TRBV7-9	NA	TRBJ2-7
CASSLGQGPYEQYF	TGTGCCAGCAGCTTAGGCCAGGGCCCCTACGAGCAGTACTTC	NA	TRBV11-2	many	TRBJ2-7
CATSRDVGSGNTIYF	TGTGCCACCAGCAGAGATGTGGGGTCTGGAAACACCATATATTTT	NA	TRBV15	few	TRBJ1-3
CATSTRLAGGPTDTQYF	TGTGCCACCAGCACTCGTCTAGCGGGAGGGCCAACAGATACGCAGTATTTT	TRBD2	TRBV15	many	TRBJ2-3
CASSTFLGGEQYF	TGTGCCAGCAGTACATTCCTAGGCGGCGAGCAGTACTTC	NA	TRBV6-1	many	TRBJ2-7
CASSPGTGNLYSNQPQHF	TGTGCCAGCAGTCCCGGGACAGGGAATTTATATAGCAATCAGCCCCAGCATTTT	TRBD1	TRBV7-9	many	TRBJ1-5
CASSTGLAGSYEQYF	TGTGCCAGCAGTACCGGACTAGCGGGAAGTTACGAGCAGTACTTC	TRBD2	TRBV12-3/TRBV12-4	many	TRBJ2-7
CASGLVEQKNGAFF	TGTGCTAGTGGTTTGGTAGAGCAGAAGAATGGGGCTTTCTTT	NA	TRBV12-5	NA	TRBJ1-1
CASVRTGTSYNEQFF	TGTGCCAGCGTCCGGACAGGGACATCCTACAATGAGCAGTTCTTC	TRBD1	TRBV2	NA	TRBJ2-1
CASSDGRWWETQYF	TGTGCCAGTAGTGATGGCAGGTGGTGGGAGACCCAGTACTTC	NA	TRBV19	few	TRBJ2-5
CASSLLGKTSTDTQYF	TGTGCCAGCAGCTTATTGGGTAAAACTAGCACAGATACGCAGTATTTT	NA	TRBV7-3	NA	TRBJ2-3
CASSSLDPGTDTQYF	TGTGCCAGCAGCTCCCTGGACCCGGGAACAGATACGCAGTATTTT	NA	TRBV13	many	TRBJ2-3
CASSLVRDYGYTF	TGTGCCAGCAGCTTGGTCCGAGACTATGGCTACACCTTC	NA	TRBV7-2	many	TRBJ1-2
CASSLYGVGETQYF	TGTGCCAGCAGTTTGTACGGGGTTGGAGAGACCCAGTACTTC	NA	TRBV12-3/TRBV12-4	many	TRBJ2-5
CASSLVVAGNTGELFF	TGCGCCAGCAGCTTGGTCGTAGCGGGGAACACCGGGGAGCTGTTTTTT	TRBD2	TRBV5-1	NA	TRBJ2-2
CASSSLGGRTDTQYF	TGTGCCAGCAGCTCCCTAGGCGGGCGCACAGATACGCAGTATTTT	NA	TRBV7-3	many	TRBJ2-3
CASSRSAGPETGYGYTF	TGTGCCAGCAGCCGCTCGGCAGGTCCAGAAACAGGGTATGGCTACACCTTC	NA	TRBV16	NA	TRBJ1-2
CASSGREGGPLGSTDTQYF	TGTGCCAGCAGCGGACGAGAGGGGGGGCCACTAGGGAGCACAGATACGCAGTATTTT	NA	TRBV7-9	many	TRBJ2-3
CASSSGQGNNGYTF	TGTGCCAGCAGTTCGGGACAGGGGAACAATGGCTACACCTTC	TRBD1	TRBV2	many	TRBJ1-2
CASSPPDRGGYTF	TGTGCCAGCAGCCCCCCGGACAGGGGTGGCTACACCTTC	TRBD1	TRBV3-1	many	TRBJ1-2
CANFGTGGDFRIDQPQHF	TGTGCCAACTTCGGGACAGGGGGCGATTTTAGAATTGATCAGCCCCAGCATTTT	TRBD1	TRBV6-2/TRBV6-3	few	TRBJ1-5
CASRPTGRVNEKLFF	TGTGCCAGCAGACCGACAGGGCGGGTTAATGAAAAACTGTTTTTT	TRBD1	TRBV28	many	TRBJ1-4
CASSSTGFQFF	TGTGCCAGCAGCTCAACAGGGTTTCAGTTCTTC	NA	TRBV7-3	many	TRBJ2-1
CASSPPSGSPDTQYF	TGTGCCAGCTCACCACCTAGCGGGAGCCCAGATACGCAGTATTTT	TRBD2	TRBV18	many	TRBJ2-3